This T cell receptor (beta chain) originates from a study of human T cells and chemical hapten exposure (dated by TCRdb to 2020 to 2023). Background for the entire study: For sensitization, 2% DPC in acetone was applied to a roughly 2 cm by roughly 2 cm area of upper inner arm skin. Patients additionally received weekly therapeutic DPC doses to the scalp throughout the approximately 24-week study period. Patch tests used Finn chambers with 0.01% DPC on the upper back, scored after 6 days by International Contact Dermatitis Research Group standards. The mostly female patient cohort included alopecia areata with under or over 50% scalp involvement, alopecia totalis and alopecia universalis. Libraries were combined into a pool for sequencing, and differences in TCR yield between samples came mainly from small differences in library volumes within the pool. Peripheral blood TCR repertoire changes were tracked in vivo in alopecia patients during primary and secondary sensitization to the hapten diphenylcyclopropenone (DPC). Patient blood was sampled pre-sensitization (week 0) and at 2, 6 and about 24 weeks after DPC sensitization. Twenty-nine alopecia patients gave blood for TCR sequencing at one to four time points (pre-sensitization, 2, 6 and 24 weeks). The study at large found these results: Compared with pre-sensitization or healthy control sets, expanded TCRs formed significantly more large CDR3 similarity clusters, which is consistent with antigen-driven responses. A positive correlation was found between the number of PT1 expanded TCRs and patch test score, with significance reached at thresholds 8, 16 and 32 but not 4. Because every patient had alopecia, a presumed autoimmune disease, the patients' immune response might differ from that of healthy individuals. After repeated subsampling, changes were observed in the strength of the expansion versus patch-test correlation and in the threshold at which the correlation became significant. The number of TCRs above 1 in 1000 frequency did not change with DPC sensitization; there was no evidence of global repertoire structure alterations.

The meaning of the sample's time point label: pre-sensitization, week 0. The intended sense of this specimen's treatment or condition label: therapeutic diphenylcyclopropenone sensitization with weekly scalp DPC. At every patch-test visit, the blood draw took place before the patch test was put on. Patients were considered eligible if aged 18 to 70, diagnosed with alopecia and deemed suitable for DPC therapy, and patients were excluded if pregnant. Unfractionated whole blood was collected in Tempus Blood RNA tubes, and total RNA was extracted from that blood. The protocol used for the library was RACE. Sequencer: NextSeq 500. During library preparation, unique molecular identifiers were attached to individual cDNA molecules so that TCRs could be counted quantitatively and reproducibly. Each blood RNA sample was used to sequence both TCR alpha and TCR beta chains. As for how the authors treated the data: Samples had a median of roughly 87,000 TCRs, with a range from roughly 23,224 to 700,000. The Decombinator software suite was used to annotate V, J and CDR3 in the TCR reads. To make PS versus PT1 abundance plots, every sample was subsampled to the same number of TCRs (28,000). Expanded TCRs were defined as absent before sensitization and observed at least eight times at the 2-week time point. TCRdb redid the processing of the public reads, applying fastp at Q25 and MiXCR, and retained in-frame beta chains. Merged by CDR3 protein, the rows form single entries marked with the most common genes and DNA. The V and J calls were determined by TCRdb, not by the authors. Recorded for this sample are around 92,000 distinct CDR3 sequences; 11% of them occurred a single time. Of the sample, about 3.1% is held by the ten largest clones.

This clonotype was recorded many times. What this receptor recognizes is not known. No quality values exist for individual bases; no much larger clone is one base distant. Specimen: whole blood, collected in connection with sensitization to the hapten diphenylcyclopropenone (DPC). The sequence was obtained from a woman in her sixties or seventies with alopecia areata. Some clones in this sample may be carry-over from other donors' samples.

The DNA reads as follows: TGTGCCATCAGTGACAGGGATACCGGGGAGCTGTTTTTT. Its coded protein is CAISDRDTGELFF. Rearrangement joined TRBV10-3 to TRBJ2-2; a tentative D match to TRBD1 spans 5 bases. V lost 3 bases and J lost 5 bases; the stretch between them is 7 bases long. The CDR3 runs 13 residues from the cysteine to the phenylalanine. Only the CDR3 DNA stays, 39 bases, in frame from base 1. Reading the germline V gene gives CDR1 ENHRY and CDR2 SYGVKD.